The next 10 T cell receptor beta chains were all read from a single sample in a study of CD8 T cells in ankylosing spondylitis. Study-level results: Characteristic of ankylosing spondylitis blood, it appeared, was a TCR beta motif comprising roughly eight highly homologous variants.

MiXCR, applied by TCRdb to the 5' RACE reads, yields one record per CDR3 protein. The data show about 540,000 distinct CDR3 sequences, with over 9.5% seen just once and around 6.8% held by the top ten. For these TCRs, the target antigens are not known. The sequenced material came from blood, either unsorted or a sorted T cell fraction (not recorded which). Receptors were obtained from a male donor with ankylosing spondylitis.

This clonotype was seen at least ten times. J is TRBJ2-1 and V is TRBV24-1, with D perhaps matching TRBD2 (6 bases). Trimming removed 9 bases from V and 9 bases from J, with 11 bases in between. This CDR3 contains 11 residues. Germline V CDR1 and CDR2: KGHDR, SFDVKD. CDR3 protein: CATGRESEQFF. DNA for the CDR3: TGTGCCACCGGTCGGGAGTCTGAGCAGTTCTTC.

This clonotype occurred a few times. This chain links TRBV28 with TRBJ2-7; D possibly corresponds to TRBD2 (5 bases). Germline CDR1 is MDHEN and CDR2 is SYDVKM. The CDR3 contains 12 residues. Deletions cut 4 bases from V and 2 bases from J, with 6 bases between. The CDR3 sequence is CASSSGAYEQYV. CDR3 DNA sequence: TGTGCCAGCAGTTCCGGGGCCTACGAGCAGTACGTC.

The chain couples TRBV12-3 or TRBV12-4 to TRBJ2-1; a weak D match, TRBD1 (6 bases). V shed 6 bases and J shed 10 bases, with 22 bases lying between them. The CDR3 runs 15 residues. DNA of the CDR3: TGTGCCAGCAGACCCCCCTCAGGGGTAGTATGGGAGCAGTTCTTC. Its translation is CASRPPSGVVWEQFF.

Of note for this clonotype: A junction end diverges from the germline sequence, so it may reflect a read error. The rearrangement joins TRBV20-1 to TRBJ2-5, with D unresolved. CDR3 size: 10 residues. Germline lookup yields CDR1 DFQATT and CDR2 SNEGSKA (reference sequence). The CDR3 reads CSANHETQYF. CDR3 nucleotide sequence: TGCAGTGCTAACCACGAGACCCAGTACTTC.

V gene TRBV27 combines with J gene TRBJ2-1; TRBD2 matches at 9 bases. Per germline, CDR1 MNHEY and CDR2 SMNVEV (reference sequence). With V trimmed by 2 bases and J by 7 bases, 6 bases remained unmatched. This CDR3 region has 15 residues. The CDR3 is CASSLRGTSWNEQFF. In DNA form, the CDR3 reads TGTGCCAGCAGTTTAAGGGGGACTAGCTGGAATGAGCAGTTCTTC.

This clonotype was detected only a few times. The J gene is TRBJ1-5, the V gene TRBV20-1; 7 positions match TRBD1. Germline CDR1 is DFQATT and CDR2 is SNEGSKA (reference sequence). The trim removed 3 bases at V and 11 bases at J, leaving 7 bases unmatched. The CDR3 is 12 amino acids. This CDR3 reads CSARDRPLTQHF. The CDR3 bases are TGCAGTGCTAGGGACAGGCCTCTAACCCAGCATTTT.

V gene TRBV10-1 combines with J gene TRBJ1-2; 8 nucleotides agree with TRBD1. The CDR3 spans 14 residues. Germline-derived CDR1 and CDR2 are WNHNN and SYGVQD (reference sequence). Trimming cost V 0 bases and J 8 bases; bases outside gene matches: 5. This chain's CDR3 is CASSESRTGIGYTF. CDR3 nucleotides: TGCGCCAGCAGTGAGTCAAGGACAGGGATCGGCTACACCTTC.

This clonotype was observed a few times. J is TRBJ2-2 and V is TRBV24-1, with D hard to call. CDR3 length equals 14 residues. Germline V gives CDR1 KGHDR, CDR2 SFDVKD. V gave up 9 bases and J gave up 4 bases, with 14 bases separating them. The CDR3 coding sequence is TGTGCCACCCAAGACCCATTTTCCACCGGGGAGCTGTTTTTT. Residues: CATQDPFSTGELFF.

This clonotype was detected a few times. The chain links TRBV20-1 to TRBJ1-1, with unresolved D. V dropped 3 bases and J dropped 3 bases, with 14 bases sitting between them. CDR3 size: 14 residues. Germline lookup yields CDR1 DFQATT and CDR2 SNEGSKA (reference sequence). The CDR3 bases are TGCAGTGCTAGTTTACTGGGGTTTTACACTGAAGCTTTCTTT. It codes for CSASLLGFYTEAFF.

This clonotype was seen many times. V and J are TRBV5-1 and TRBJ1-6; perhaps TRBD1 as D (6 bases). V was pared by 4 bases and J by 10 bases, with 18 bases between. The CDR3 contains 15 residues. The germline CDR1 and CDR2 sequences are SGHRS and YFSETQ. The CDR3 spells CASSLSGVGRSPLHF. The CDR3, as DNA: TGCGCCAGCAGCCTTTCAGGGGTAGGAAGGTCACCCCTCCACTTT.